This T cell receptor beta chain was observed in a study of T cell clonotyping in hematopoietic cell transplantation. There are 16 residues in the CDR3. The germline V gene has CDR1 MDHEN and CDR2 SYDVKM. V lost 6 bases to trimming and J lost 0 bases, with 15 bases between them. Profiling relied on immunoSEQ multiplex PCR, and the TCRdb table lists in-frame clones only, not all of them. The repertoire holds 9,500 to 11,000 clones, with approximately 45% as singletons. V usage is TRBV28 and J usage is TRBJ1-5, with D hard to call. This clonotype was sampled from a male patient aged 45-60 years who had an allogeneic stem cell transplant from an unrelated donor, so the T cells may come from the graft donor. Some clones in this sample may be carry-over from other donors' samples. The input for sequencing was PBMCs, taken 30 days after allogeneic stem cell transplant. The CDR3 region has the DNA TGTGCCAGCAGAGGGCTGGGAGGGTATAGCAATCAGCCCCAGCATTTT. It translates to CASRGLGGYSNQPQHF.